This T cell receptor (beta chain) came from a study of blood T cells in healthy people across ages. Study-wide points: No one knew whether donors had CMV, which possibly confounded expanded clonotype changes. From one million sequenced T cells, diversity estimates were lower bounds.

Trimming took 1 base from V and 0 from J, leaving 10 bases between them. The CDR3 spans 17 residues. Germline CDR1 and CDR2: LNHNV and YYDKDF (reference sequence). It was with a sample-barcoded 5' primer and a J-beta primer mix that a second PCR of roughly 7 to 12 cycles was run. Through a template-switch adaptor with 12 random nucleotides, each cDNA molecule received a tag. TCRdb passed the 5' RACE reads through MiXCR, listing each CDR3 protein once. The sample consists of 1,300,000 or so distinct CDR3 sequences, approximately 63% of them appearing once. As concerns this clonotype: Its antigen remains unidentified.

No fewer than 7 million PBMCs went into each sample. This receptor was identified in a man aged 18-30 years in good health. The chain combines TRBV15 with TRBJ2-6; D is possibly TRBD2 (6 bases). Material: blood. As DNA, the CDR3 is TGTGCCACCAGCAGAGGCCCCGGGGGCTCTGGGGCCAACGTCCTGACTTTC. This sequence encodes CATSRGPGGSGANVLTF.